One and the same sample provided the 28 T cell receptor beta chains below, sequenced in a study of T cells in Graves' hyperthyroidism and ophthalmopathy. Amplified regions were TCR beta CDR3 sequences from RNA transcripts. An initial round of RT-PCR targeting the TCR CDR3 relied on the HTBI primer set. TCRdb analysed the multiplex PCR reads with MiXCR anew, one entry per CDR3 protein. The table has approximately 600,000 distinct CDR3 sequences, about 14% seen once. Sequencing used blood. The receptors derive from a middle-aged woman with Graves' ophthalmopathy.

CDR3 nucleotides: TGTGCCTGGAGTACCTCCGGGACACAAAATCAGCCCCAGCATTTT. Encoded protein: CAWSTSGTQNQPQHF. The J gene is TRBJ1-5, the V gene TRBV30; possibly TRBD1 for D (6 bases). Trimming shortened V by 2 bases and J by 4 bases, and 15 bases separated the two germline ends. The germline CDR1 and CDR2 sequences are GTSNPN and SVGIG (reference sequence). CDR3 size: 15 residues.

J is TRBJ2-2 and V is TRBV12-3 or TRBV12-4; a weak D match, TRBD1 (6 bases). This CDR3 has 13 amino acids. V lost 7 bases and J lost 5, with 11 bases in between. The CDR3 DNA reads TGTGCCAGCAAATTAGGGGGAACCGGGGAGCTGTTTTTT. Its translation is CASKLGGTGELFF.

This clonotype was observed many times. This sequence joins TRBV28 and TRBJ1-5; 7 bases match TRBD1. Losses at the gene ends were 6 bases for V and 2 bases for J; bases not matched to a gene: 7. The length of the CDR3 is 15 residues. Per germline, CDR1 MDHEN and CDR2 SYDVKM. DNA of the CDR3: TGTGCCAGCAGCCGACAGGGCTATGGCAATCAGCCCCAGCATTTT. Protein product: CASSRQGYGNQPQHF.

The J gene is TRBJ1-1, the V gene TRBV20-1, with D possibly TRBD1 on 5 matching bases. Germline CDR1 DFQATT, CDR2 SNEGSKA (reference sequence). V was pared by 6 bases and J by 4 bases, with 21 bases between. The CDR3 contains 15 residues. CDR3 in amino acids: CSAQAGDLGSTEAFF. The CDR3 nucleotides read TGCAGTGCCCAAGCGGGGGACTTGGGGAGCACTGAAGCTTTCTTT.

In this sample, this clonotype turned up many times. The chain uses TRBV28 and TRBJ1-1; D gene unclear. Germline loops: CDR1 MDHEN, CDR2 SYDVKM. The CDR3 loop spans 11 amino acids. The ends were cut back, 3 bases at V and 7 bases at J, with 6 bases in the middle. CDR3 sequence: CASSLWGEAFF. The CDR3 DNA follows: TGTGCCAGCAGTTTGTGGGGTGAAGCTTTCTTT.

This clonotype was found many times. This chain uses TRBV6-1 with TRBJ1-5; D call uncertain. Germline CDR1 MNHNS, CDR2 SASEGT. This CDR3 is 13 amino acids long. Trimming stripped 2 bases from V and 5 bases from J, with 7 bases between. CDR3 in amino acids: CASSENWDQPQHF. Written as DNA, the CDR3 is TGTGCCAGCAGTGAAAATTGGGATCAGCCCCAGCATTTT.

This clonotype was picked up many times. The CDR3 DNA reads as TGTGCCAGCAGCCCGGAAGGGACTCACGCGGTGGAGACCCAGTACTTC. Its protein product is CASSPEGTHAVETQYF. The rearrangement uses TRBV5-6 and TRBJ2-5; D is possibly TRBD2 (6 bases). CDR1 SGHDT and CDR2 YYEEEE come from the germline V gene. Trimming pared 4 bases from V and 5 bases from J, leaving 21 bases between. The CDR3 extends over 16 amino acids.

The sample holds one count of this clonotype. The chain combines TRBV6-1 with TRBJ2-7; D remains unclear. The CDR3 is 12 amino acids. Germline V gives CDR1 MNHNS, CDR2 SASEGT. The germline V and J ends were trimmed by 7 bases and 0 bases, with 7 bases remaining between them. CDR3 sequence: CASTRNSYEQYF. CDR3 in DNA: TGTGCCAGCACCAGGAACTCCTACGAGCAGTACTTC.

This clonotype turned up a few times. The V call is TRBV11-2, the J call TRBJ2-5; no clear D. The CDR3 sequence is 14 residues long. The V end lost 6 bases, the J end lost 4 bases, and 15 bases lay between the germline ends. The germline V gene has CDR1 SGHAT and CDR2 FQNNGV. This chain's CDR3 is CASRPIELGETQYF. The CDR3 DNA follows: TGTGCCAGCAGGCCCATTGAACTTGGAGAGACCCAGTACTTC.

Of note for this clonotype: The junction shows a germline mismatch at one end, possibly a read error. V and J are TRBV7-2 and TRBJ2-5; 12 bases agree with TRBD2. Germline CDR1 and CDR2: SGHTA and FQGNSA. This CDR3 has 17 residues. CDR3 nucleotides: TGTGCCAGCAGCTTAGGGCTCCTAGCGGGAGGGCAAGGGACCCAGTACTTC. This translates into CASSLGLLAGGQGTQYF.

This clonotype was counted ten times or more. V usage is TRBV28 and J usage is TRBJ1-6; D might be TRBD1 (6 bases). CDR1 and CDR2 from the germline V gene are MDHEN and SYDVKM. The CDR3 has 17 amino acids. V was pared by 4 bases and J by 0 bases, with 13 bases between. The CDR3, as DNA: TGTGCCAGCAGTTCCCTCGGACAGAGCTCCTATAATTCACCCCTCCACTTT. Translating gives CASSSLGQSSYNSPLHF. The full variable domain, completed using reference TRBV28 and TRBJ1-6, is DVKVTQSSRYLVKRTGEKVFLECVQDMDHENMFWYRQDPGLGLRLIYFSYDVKMKEKGDIPEGYSVSREKKERFSLILESASTNQTSMYLCASSSLGQSSYNSPLHFGNGTRLTVT.

This clonotype was detected many times. This chain connects TRBV2 to TRBJ2-5; TRBD1 or TRBD2 may be the D gene (6 bases each). CDR1 and CDR2 from the germline V gene are SNHLY and FYNNEI. This CDR3 comprises 12 residues. With 4 bases removed from V and 5 bases from J, the gap between germline ends came to 8 bases. This chain's CDR3 is CASSGGAETQYF. The CDR3 DNA is TGTGCCAGCAGTGGGGGGGCTGAGACCCAGTACTTC. Supplemented by reference TRBV2 and TRBJ2-5, the full variable domain reads EPEVTQTPSHQVTQMGQEVILRCVPISNHLYFYWYRQILGQKVEFLVSFYNNEISEKSEIFDDQFSVERPDGSNFTLKIRSTKLEDSAMYFCASSGGAETQYFGPGTRLLVL.

This chain connects TRBV4-3 to TRBJ1-2, with no clear D. Germline CDR1 LGHNA, CDR2 YSLEER. V lost 0 bases, J lost 8 bases, and 19 bases lay in between. The CDR3 is made up of 16 amino acids. CDR3 sequence: CASSQDYSGHLGGYTF. CDR3 bases: TGCGCCAGCAGCCAAGATTACTCAGGTCACCTAGGGGGCTACACCTTC.

The table lists this clonotype with many counts. The chain links TRBV9 to TRBJ1-1; D remains unclear. The V and J ends lost 2 bases and 10 bases respectively, with 12 bases between them. This CDR3 is 12 amino acids long. Per germline, CDR1 SGDLS and CDR2 YYNGEE. The CDR3 nucleotides are TGTGCCAGCAGCGTTGGTGGCTCCCCAGCTTTCTTT. Its protein is CASSVGGSPAFF.

This clonotype was counted many times. The chain uses TRBV27 and TRBJ1-1; TRBD1 aligns across 10 bases. J lost 2 bases, V lost 5 bases, and 5 bases had no gene match. The length of the CDR3 is 15 residues. CDR1 MNHEY and CDR2 SMNVEV come from the germline V gene (reference sequence). CDR3 sequence (DNA): TGTGCCAGCAGTCACCCGACAGGGGGCAACACTGAAGCTTTCTTT. Its protein is CASSHPTGGNTEAFF.

A remark on this clonotype: This could be a read error, since a much larger clone is one nucleotide away. V usage is TRBV20-1 and J usage is TRBJ2-7; 9 bases line up with TRBD2. Germline V gene sequence: CDR1 DFQATT, CDR2 SNEGSKA (reference sequence). The CDR3 extends over 13 amino acids. The CDR3 nucleotides read TGCGGTGCTAGTGGACTAGCGTCAGACGAGCAGTACTTC. This encodes CGASGLASDEQYF.

This clonotype was recorded at least ten times. This sequence joins TRBV20-1 and TRBJ2-7; D is unclear. The length of the CDR3 is 11 residues. Germline loops: CDR1 DFQATT, CDR2 SNEGSKA (reference sequence). V was trimmed by 6 bases and J by 2 bases, leaving 8 bases between them. The CDR3 DNA follows: TGCAGTGCGCATAAGGCCTACGAGCAGTACTTC. It encodes CSAHKAYEQYF.

This clonotype was seen ten or more times. The chain links TRBV30 to TRBJ1-1; a possible D gene is TRBD1 (5 bases). CDR1 GTSNPN and CDR2 SVGIG come from the germline V gene (reference sequence). The V end lost 3 bases, the J end lost 5 bases, and 13 bases lay between the germline ends. The CDR3 runs 13 residues. Written as DNA, the CDR3 is TGTGCCTGGAGATCAGGGTGGGAAACTGAAGCTTTCTTT. Translating it yields CAWRSGWETEAFF. Drawing the rest from reference TRBV30 and TRBJ1-1, the complete variable domain is SQTIHQWPATLVQPVGSPLSLECTVEGTSNPNLYWYRQAAGRGLQLLFYSVGIGQISSEVPQNLSASRPQDRQFILSSKKLLLSDSGFYLCAWRSGWETEAFFGQGTRLTVV.

The chain carries TRBV4-3 and TRBJ2-5; 9 bases agree with TRBD2. Trimming cost V 0 bases and J 1 base; bases outside gene matches: 3. The CDR3 has 16 residues. CDR1 is LGHNA and CDR2 is YSLEER in the germline V gene. The CDR3 sequence: CASSQEREGLQETQYF. DNA for the CDR3: TGCGCCAGCAGCCAAGAGCGGGAGGGCCTCCAAGAGACCCAGTACTTC.

The V and J genes are TRBV11-1 and TRBJ2-2; 7 bases match TRBD2. There are 16 residues in the CDR3. The V gene's germline CDR1 is SGHAT and CDR2 FQDESV (reference sequence). Germline trimming cut 8 bases from V and 2 bases from J; bases unmatched to any gene: 11. The CDR3 protein is CASQLQAGSNTGELFF. The CDR3 region has the DNA TGTGCCAGCCAACTACAAGCGGGGTCCAACACCGGGGAGCTGTTTTTT.

Ten or more counts support this clonotype. The V call is TRBV5-1, the J call TRBJ2-7; possible D gene TRBD1, 6 bases. The CDR3 extends over 15 amino acids. Trimming left V 4 bases short and J 7 bases short, with 21 bases between. The germline V gene encodes CDR1 SGHRS and CDR2 YFSETQ. CDR3 protein: CASSPQGPPSREQYF. CDR3 coding DNA: TGCGCCAGCAGCCCGCAGGGGCCCCCTTCCAGGGAGCAGTACTTC. Full variable domain (rest looked up from reference TRBV5-1 and TRBJ2-7): KAGVTQTPRYLIKTRGQQVTLSCSPISGHRSVSWYQQTPGQGLQFLFEYFSETQRNKGNFPGRFSGRQFSNSRSEMNVSTLELGDSALYLCASSPQGPPSREQYFGPGTRLTVT.

This clonotype showed up many times. This chain's CDR3 is CASSRGTAEAFF. The CDR3 DNA sequence: TGTGCCAGCAGTAGGGGCACCGCTGAAGCTTTCTTT. The chain recombines TRBV6-2 or TRBV6-3 with TRBJ1-1, with D tentatively TRBD1 (5 bases). The CDR3 totals 12 residues. CDR1 is MNHEY and CDR2 is SVGEGT in the germline V gene. Trimming shortened V by 5 bases and J by 6 bases, and 10 bases separated the two germline ends.

The J gene is TRBJ2-5, the V gene TRBV12-3 or TRBV12-4; 9 bases align to TRBD2. The CDR3 spans 16 residues. Trimming cost V 5 bases and J 5 bases; bases outside gene matches: 12. The CDR3: CASSPALAGVRETQYF. The CDR3 nucleotides are TGTGCCAGCAGTCCCGCATTAGCGGGAGTACGGGAGACCCAGTACTTC.

This clonotype was seen repeatedly, ten times or more. This sequence joins TRBV19 and TRBJ2-5, with 8 bases aligning to TRBD1. This CDR3 region has 14 residues. CDR1 is LNHDA, CDR2 SQIVND, per germline (reference sequence). V dropped 4 bases and J dropped 4; count of bases not matched to a gene: 5. The CDR3, as DNA: TGTGCCAGTAGTACTCGGACAGGGATAGAGACCCAGTACTTC. As protein: CASSTRTGIETQYF.

The genes are TRBV28 and TRBJ2-7; 8 positions match TRBD1. The CDR3 totals 15 residues. V lost 2 bases, J lost 6 bases, and 9 bases stayed unmatched. The germline CDR1 and CDR2 sequences are MDHEN and SYDVKM. The CDR3 sequence is CASSLQMPGQGEQYF. In DNA, the CDR3 is TGTGCCAGCAGTTTACAAATGCCCGGACAGGGCGAGCAGTACTTC.

This clonotype occurred many times. The V gene is TRBV2, the J gene TRBJ1-5; TRBD1 might be the D (6 bases). The CDR3 extends over 13 amino acids. CDR1 and CDR2 from the germline V gene are SNHLY and FYNNEI. The ends were cut back, 6 bases at V and 5 bases at J, with 11 bases in the middle. CDR3 nucleotides: TGTGCCAGCAGGGGGGCAGGCGATCAGCCCCAGCATTTT. This encodes CASRGAGDQPQHF.

This clonotype was seen repeatedly, ten times or more. The J gene is TRBJ1-2, the V gene TRBV19, with D unresolved. In germline, CDR1 is LNHDA, CDR2 SQIVND (reference sequence). Trimming left V 8 bases short and J 2 bases short, with 15 bases between. This CDR3 comprises 14 residues. The CDR3 reads CASSQPFGNYGYTF. The CDR3 DNA follows: TGTGCCAGTTCACAGCCCTTCGGAAACTATGGCTACACCTTC.

J is TRBJ1-5 and V is TRBV19; 7 bases are shared with TRBD1. With V trimmed by 3 bases and J by 1 base, 3 bases remained unmatched. This CDR3 has 15 amino acids. CDR1 is LNHDA, CDR2 SQIVND, per germline (reference sequence). CDR3 nucleotides: TGTGCCAGTAGTATCCAGGGACAGAGCAATCAGCCCCAGCATTTT. Translated, it gives CASSIQGQSNQPQHF.